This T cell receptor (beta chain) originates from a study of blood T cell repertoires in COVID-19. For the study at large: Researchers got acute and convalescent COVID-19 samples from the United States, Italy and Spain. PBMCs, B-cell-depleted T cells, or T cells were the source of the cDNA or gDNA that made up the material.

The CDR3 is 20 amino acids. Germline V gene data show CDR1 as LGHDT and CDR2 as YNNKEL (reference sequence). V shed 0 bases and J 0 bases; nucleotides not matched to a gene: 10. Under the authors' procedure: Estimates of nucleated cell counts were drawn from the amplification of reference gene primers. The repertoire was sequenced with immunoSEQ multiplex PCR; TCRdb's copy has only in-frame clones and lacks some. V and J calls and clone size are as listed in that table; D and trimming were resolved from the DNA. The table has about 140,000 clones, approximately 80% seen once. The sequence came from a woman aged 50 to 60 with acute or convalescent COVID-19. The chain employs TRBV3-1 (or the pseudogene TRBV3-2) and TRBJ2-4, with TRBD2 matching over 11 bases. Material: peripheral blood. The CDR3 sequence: CASSQELAGGQILAKNIQYF. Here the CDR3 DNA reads TGTGCCAGCAGCCAAGAGCTAGCGGGGGGCCAGATATTAGCCAAAAACATTCAGTACTTC.